A single sample gave rise to the 8 T cell receptor beta chains below, sequenced in a study of cytomegalovirus exposure and HLA in healthy donors. Vbeta (60) and Jbeta (13) primers were used in the PCR. The table came from immunoSEQ multiplex PCR; TCRdb's copy has only in-frame clones and leaves some out. The sample yields around 34,000 clones, of which the top ten take up approximately 2%. Sequencing used PBMCs. The receptors derive from a woman aged 40-49 years in good health and CMV-seropositive.

CDR3 DNA sequence: TGTGCCAGCAGCGGACCGGGACAGGGGTTGGCGACCCAGTACTTC. Translated: CASSGPGQGLATQYF. The chain links TRBV5-8 to TRBJ2-5; 10 bases agree with TRBD1. CDR1 is SGHTS and CDR2 is YDEGEE in the germline V gene. After removal of 4 bases from V and 7 bases from J, the junction contained 10 bases not matched to a gene. This CDR3 has 15 residues.

The rearrangement joins TRBV7-9 to TRBJ2-5, with 8 bases matching TRBD1. Trimming at V came to 1 base and at J to 5 bases, leaving 3 bases not matched to a gene. The germline CDR1 and CDR2 sequences are SEHNR and FQNEAQ (reference sequence). The CDR3 has 14 residues. The CDR3 is CASSLGQGMETQYF. CDR3 nucleotides: TGTGCCAGCAGCTTAGGACAGGGGATGGAGACCCAGTACTTC.

The chain has TRBV6-1 and TRBJ2-7, with TRBD2 matching 7 bases. The junction had 11 bases not matched to a gene; V was cut back by 6 bases and J by 3 bases. The CDR3 covers 15 residues. The germline gives CDR1 MNHNS, CDR2 SASEGT. The CDR3 DNA is TGTGCCAGCAGCCTCGCCGGGGGGTCCTTCTACGAGCAGTACTTC. Translated, it gives CASSLAGGSFYEQYF.

The rearrangement uses TRBV11-3 and TRBJ2-2, with D perhaps TRBD1 (6 bases). The ends were cut back, 5 bases at V and 0 bases at J, with 10 bases in the middle. Germline-derived CDR1 and CDR2 are SGHNT and YENEEA. The CDR3 loop spans 15 amino acids. CDR3 bases: TGTGCCAGCAGCGTCGGACAGTCGAACACCGGGGAGCTGTTTTTT. It codes for CASSVGQSNTGELFF.

V and J are TRBV29-1 and TRBJ2-7; 9 nucleotides line up with TRBD2. CDR3 length: 13 amino acids. Germline CDR1 reads SQVTM; CDR2 reads ANQGSEA. Trimming removed 5 bases from V and 2 bases from J; junction bases left unmatched: 4. CDR3 in amino acids: CSVLSSGAYEQYF. As DNA, the CDR3 is TGCAGCGTTCTGTCTAGCGGGGCCTACGAGCAGTACTTC.

The chain couples TRBV2 to TRBJ1-1; D remains unclear. Germline V gene lookup returns CDR1 SNHLY and CDR2 FYNNEI. V was trimmed by 2 bases and J by 4 bases, leaving 8 bases between them. The CDR3 is 13 amino acids. The CDR3 coding sequence is TGTGCCAGCAGTGAATGGGGAGGCACTGAAGCTTTCTTT. It specifies CASSEWGGTEAFF.

This rearrangement joins TRBV19 to TRBJ2-1; D possibly corresponds to TRBD2 (6 bases). V lost 3 bases and J lost 0, with 9 bases in between. Per germline, CDR1 LNHDA and CDR2 SQIVND (reference sequence). This CDR3 has 15 residues. CDR3 DNA sequence: TGTGCCAGTAGTATCGCGGGACTCTCCTACAATGAGCAGTTCTTC. This sequence encodes CASSIAGLSYNEQFF.

The chain employs TRBV7-9 and TRBJ1-4; a weak D match, TRBD1 (6 bases). This CDR3 has 15 residues. The ends were cut back, 1 base at V and 8 bases at J, with 14 bases in the middle. From germline, CDR1 is SEHNR and CDR2 FQNEAQ (reference sequence). The CDR3 DNA follows: TGTGCCAGCAGCTTAGAGGGGGACCTTGGAGAAAAACTGTTTTTT. It yields the protein CASSLEGDLGEKLFF. Looking up the rest from reference TRBV7-9 and TRBJ1-4 gives the full variable domain: DTGVSQNPRHKITKRGQNVTFRCDPISEHNRLYWYRQTLGQGPEFLTYFQNEAQLEKSRLLSDRFSAERPKGSFSTLEIQRTEQGDSAMYLCASSLEGDLGEKLFFGSGTQLSVL.